This T cell receptor beta chain was obtained from a study of shared clonotypes between healthy human individuals. Naive CD8 cells comprised CD45RO-negative, CCR7-positively selected cells, excluding terminally differentiated effector memory CD45RA+ cells. Those who donated, Caucasian adults without exception, all lived in Nashville, Tennessee. General study findings and limits: Donors were few, which limited the genetic and exposure-history diversity represented. When naive CD4 clonotypes were compared across a few donors, around 5% were shared.

Regarding this clone: Its specificity is unknown.

Original handling: For the immunoSEQ data, sequences were junction-only without quality scores, so filtering differed. Sequencing used immunoSEQ multiplex PCR; TCRdb keeps in-frame clones, though not all of them. V, J and clone size derive from that table, while D and trimming were established from the DNA sequence. The data contain hundreds of thousands of clones, 96% of them singletons. Germline-derived CDR1 and CDR2 are SGDLS and YYNGEE. This CDR3 comprises 15 residues. V lost 0 bases, J lost 3 bases, and 1 base stayed unmatched. Sequencing was carried out using naive CD8+ T cells sorted from blood. V gene TRBV9 combines with J gene TRBJ2-7; TRBD2 aligns across 12 bases. The clonotype comes from a man under 40 in good health. CDR3 sequence: CASSVASGRDYEQYF. The CDR3 coding sequence is TGTGCCAGCAGCGTAGCTAGCGGGAGGGACTACGAGCAGTACTTC.